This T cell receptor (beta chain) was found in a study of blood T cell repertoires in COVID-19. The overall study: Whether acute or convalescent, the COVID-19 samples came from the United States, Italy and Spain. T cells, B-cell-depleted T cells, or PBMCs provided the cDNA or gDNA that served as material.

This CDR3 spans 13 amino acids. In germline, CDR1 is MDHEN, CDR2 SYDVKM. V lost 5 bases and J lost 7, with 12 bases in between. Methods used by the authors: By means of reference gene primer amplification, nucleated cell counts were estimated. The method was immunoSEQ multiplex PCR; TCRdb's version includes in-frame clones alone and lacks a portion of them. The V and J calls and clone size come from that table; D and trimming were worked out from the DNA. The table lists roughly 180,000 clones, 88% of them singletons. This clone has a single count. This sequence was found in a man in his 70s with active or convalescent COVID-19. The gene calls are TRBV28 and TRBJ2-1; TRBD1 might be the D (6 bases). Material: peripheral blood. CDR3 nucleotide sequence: TGTGCCAGCAGTCGACCTCAGGGGAATGAGCAGTTCTTC. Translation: CASSRPQGNEQFF.